This TCR beta chain emerged from a study of cytomegalovirus exposure and HLA in healthy donors. Points from the study as a whole: It was reportedly the case that the classifier diagnosed cytomegalovirus status with high specificity and sensitivity. Reportedly, fewer N-insertions than the approximately 610-donor mean appeared in an Asian-associated ancestry cluster in a later analysis. In an earlier analysis, about 90% or about 30%: the productive usage of most TCR beta V segments. It was reported that TCR beta sequences correctly inferred the HLA-A and HLA-B alleles for most subjects.

A word on this clone: What it binds is not known.

Use of 60 Vbeta and 13 Jbeta primers characterized the PCR. Using immunoSEQ multiplex PCR, the repertoire was profiled, and TCRdb retains in-frame clones only, with some absent. The clone table shows fewer than 150,000 clones, with the ten largest holding roughly 2%. CDR3 size: 14 residues. V lost 5 bases, J lost 1 base, and 11 bases lay in between. The V gene's germline CDR1 is SEHNR and CDR2 FQNEAQ (reference sequence). This TCR derives from a woman aged 55-70 years in good health and CMV-seronegative. The J gene is TRBJ1-1, the V gene TRBV7-9; D call uncertain. The sample comprised PBMCs. CDR3 amino acids: CASSISDWNTEAFF. In DNA, the CDR3 is TGTGCCAGCAGCATCTCGGACTGGAACACTGAAGCTTTCTTT.